This passage covers 27 T cell receptor beta chains from one sample sequenced in a study of T cell responses to AZD1222 COVID-19 vaccine. Using immunoSEQ multiplex PCR, the repertoire was profiled, and TCRdb retains in-frame clones only, with some absent. There are about 100,000 clones in the sample; 85% to 90% occur only once, and 2.8% lies in the top ten. The sequencing here drew on peripheral blood, taken on day 0 of AZD1222 vaccination. The receptors were gathered from an adult in good health.

The J gene is TRBJ2-6, the V gene TRBV19; D may match TRBD1 or TRBD2 (5 bases each). Germline CDR1 reads LNHDA; CDR2 reads SQIVND (reference sequence). CDR3 length equals 17 residues. Trimming cost V 8 bases and J 0 bases, with 17 bases left between them. The CDR3, as DNA: TGTGCCAGTTTCGGGACGTTCACTAGCTCTGGGGCCAACGTCCTGACTTTC. This sequence encodes CASFGTFTSSGANVLTF. Using reference TRBV19 and TRBJ2-6 for the parts outside the CDR3, the full variable domain is DGGITQSPKYLFRKEGQNVTLSCEQNLNHDAMYWYRQDPGQGLRLIYYSQIVNDFQKGDIAEGYSVSREKKESFPLTVTSAQKNPTAFYLCASFGTFTSSGANVLTFGAGSRLTVL.

This clone was counted once. V gene TRBV30 combines with J gene TRBJ1-5, with D perhaps TRBD1 (6 bases). V was shortened by 3 bases and J by 2 bases, with 14 bases between the two germline ends. The CDR3 contains 15 residues. Germline CDR1 reads GTSNPN; CDR2 reads SVGIG (reference sequence). CDR3 sequence reads: CAWSIPGEGNQPQHF. Here the CDR3 DNA reads TGTGCCTGGAGCATTCCAGGGGAGGGCAATCAGCCCCAGCATTTT.

The chain has TRBV29-1 and TRBJ2-1, with D perhaps matching TRBD2 (5 bases). The germline gives CDR1 SQVTM, CDR2 ANQGSEA. V shed 3 bases and J shed 4 bases, with 16 bases lying between them. The CDR3 is made up of 15 amino acids. CDR3 loop: CSVELQVTGYNEQFF. The CDR3 DNA is TGCAGCGTTGAGTTGCAGGTGACGGGGTACAATGAGCAGTTCTTC.

This sequence joins TRBV29-1 and TRBJ2-1, with D maybe TRBD1 (5 bases). V was trimmed by 7 bases and J by 0 bases, leaving 13 bases between them. The CDR3 totals 14 residues. Per the germline V gene, CDR1 is SQVTM and CDR2 is ANQGSEA. The CDR3 nucleotides read TGCAGCGGCCGGACACGCAGCTCCTACAATGAGCAGTTCTTC. Translation: CSGRTRSSYNEQFF.

The genes are TRBV7-2 and TRBJ2-2, with D tentatively TRBD1 (5 bases). Looked up from germline, CDR1 is SGHTA and CDR2 is FQGNSA. Between the trimmed V and J ends, which lost 8 bases and 1 base, there was a span of 11 bases. The CDR3 runs to 14 residues. The CDR3 loop reads CASRFTGNTGELFF. CDR3 DNA sequence: TGTGCCAGCCGATTTACAGGGAACACCGGGGAGCTGTTTTTT.

This rearrangement joins TRBV24-1 to TRBJ2-3, with unresolved D. CDR1 and CDR2 (germline): KGHDR, SFDVKD. This CDR3 contains 13 residues. V lost 5 bases, J lost 0 bases, and 5 bases lay in between. Written as DNA, the CDR3 is TGTGCCACCAGTGTCGGGAGCACAGATACGCAGTATTTT. Protein sequence: CATSVGSTDTQYF.

In its sample, this clone was seen a few times. The J gene is TRBJ1-2, the V gene TRBV15, with unresolved D. Germline V gene sequence: CDR1 LNHNV, CDR2 YYDKDF (reference sequence). The V end lost 0 bases, the J end lost 5 bases, and 7 bases lay between the germline ends. This CDR3 comprises 13 residues. The CDR3 bases are TGTGCCACCAGCAGAGACGGGAGATATGGCTACACCTTC. This gives the protein CATSRDGRYGYTF.

The sample holds one count of this clone. The chain couples TRBV9 to TRBJ1-2; TRBD1 is a possible D gene (6 bases). Germline V gene data show CDR1 as SGDLS and CDR2 as YYNGEE. The CDR3 is 12 residues long. V shed 5 bases and J shed 7 bases, with 12 bases lying between them. The CDR3 coding sequence is TGTGCCAGCAGGGATACAGGGTTTGGCTACACCTTC. It yields the protein CASRDTGFGYTF.

The chain carries TRBV18 and TRBJ2-3; 10 positions agree with TRBD1. With V trimmed by 3 bases and J by 4 bases, 7 bases remained unmatched. The CDR3 totals 16 residues. Germline CDR1 is KGHSH and CDR2 is LQKENI. The CDR3 reads CASSPEPGQGPDTQYF. DNA of the CDR3: TGTGCCAGCTCACCTGAACCGGGACAGGGGCCAGATACGCAGTATTTT.

The V gene is TRBV2, the J gene TRBJ1-5; 7 nucleotides line up with TRBD1. Trimming took 6 bases from V and 4 from J; bases not matched to a gene: 9. This CDR3 region has 15 residues. CDR1 and CDR2 from the germline V gene are SNHLY and FYNNEI. CDR3 nucleotide sequence: TGTGCCAGCAGCCGGGACAGAACCCTAAATCAGCCCCAGCATTTT. Protein sequence: CASSRDRTLNQPQHF.

The CDR3 sequence: CATYLETSNEQFF. CDR3 DNA sequence: TGTGCCACTTACCTCGAGACTAGCAATGAGCAGTTCTTC. The chain carries TRBV11-3 and TRBJ2-1; possible D gene TRBD2, 6 bases. Looked up from germline, CDR1 is SGHNT and CDR2 is YENEEA. This CDR3 is 13 amino acids long. Trimming took off 10 bases at V and 6 bases at J, with 16 bases between the two ends. The whole variable domain, filled in from reference TRBV11-3 and TRBJ2-1, reads EAGVVQSPRYKIIEKKQPVAFWCNPISGHNTLYWYLQNLGQGPELLIRYENEEAVDDSQLPKDRFSAERLKGVDSTLKIQPAELGDSAVYLCATYLETSNEQFFGPGTRLTVL.

The genes are TRBV19 and TRBJ2-4; 9 bases line up with TRBD1. This CDR3 has 17 amino acids. Germline loops: CDR1 LNHDA, CDR2 SQIVND (reference sequence). V lost 5 bases and J lost 0; bases outside the gene matches: 8. The CDR3 nucleotides read TGTGCCAGTAGTGAGGGACAGGGCTTAATAGCCAAAAACATTCAGTACTTC. It yields the protein CASSEGQGLIAKNIQYF.

The chain recombines TRBV15 with TRBJ2-5, with 7 positions matching TRBD1. This CDR3 spans 14 amino acids. Trimming took 4 bases from V and 5 from J; bases not matched to a gene: 7. The V gene's germline CDR1 is LNHNV and CDR2 YYDKDF (reference sequence). In nucleotides, the CDR3 is TGTGCCACCAGCATACAGGGGAAGCGGGAGACCCAGTACTTC. The encoded protein is CATSIQGKRETQYF.

The rearrangement uses TRBV7-9 and TRBJ1-1, with D possibly being TRBD1 (6 bases). This CDR3 contains 12 residues. CDR1 SEHNR and CDR2 FQNEAQ come from the germline V gene (reference sequence). V was pared by 6 bases and J by 11 bases, with 16 bases between. The CDR3 DNA reads as TGTGCCAGCAGTTTGGACAGACGGGGGGCTTTCTTT. Its translation: CASSLDRRGAFF.

The chain employs TRBV7-9 and TRBJ2-3, with 8 bases matching TRBD2. The V gene's germline CDR1 is SEHNR and CDR2 FQNEAQ (reference sequence). With 5 bases clipped from V and 5 bases from J, the junction kept 6 bases outside the gene matches. The CDR3 contains 14 residues. CDR3: CASSPGGQVDTQYF. The CDR3 nucleotides are TGTGCCAGCAGCCCGGGAGGGCAGGTAGATACGCAGTATTTT.

The chain has TRBV27 and TRBJ1-1, with TRBD1 matching 10 bases. The CDR3 contains 13 residues. CDR1 MNHEY and CDR2 SMNVEV come from the germline V gene (reference sequence). The junction had 6 bases not matched to a gene; V was cut back by 7 bases and J by 7 bases. The DNA of the CDR3 is TGTGCCAGCACCAGACAGGGGGCCGGTGAAGCTTTCTTT. It is translated as CASTRQGAGEAFF.

J is TRBJ1-1 and V is TRBV15, with D possibly TRBD1 on 5 matching bases. V was clipped by 2 bases and J by 1 base, with 17 bases between them. The germline CDR1 and CDR2 sequences are LNHNV and YYDKDF (reference sequence). CDR3 length: 17 residues. The DNA for the CDR3 is TGTGCCACCAGCAGACTCGGAATGGGACGGACGAACACTGAAGCTTTCTTT. Its translation is CATSRLGMGRTNTEAFF.

The V and J genes are TRBV7-9 and TRBJ2-1; no reliable D call. Germline V CDR1 and CDR2: SEHNR, FQNEAQ (reference sequence). The CDR3 extends over 13 amino acids. Trimming removed 5 bases at V and 4 bases at J, with 9 bases between. The CDR3 DNA reads TGTGCCAGCAGCCAGTCCCATTACAATGAGCAGTTCTTC. It encodes CASSQSHYNEQFF.

The V call is TRBV28, the J call TRBJ1-2, with TRBD1 matching 9 bases. The germline V gene has CDR1 MDHEN and CDR2 SYDVKM. This CDR3 is built from 13 residues. V dropped 6 bases and J dropped 5; count of bases not matched to a gene: 4. Here the CDR3 reads CASSKGTGYGYTF. The CDR3 DNA sequence: TGTGCCAGCAGCAAAGGGACAGGGTATGGCTACACCTTC.

The gene calls are TRBV7-8 and TRBJ2-3; TRBD2 agrees at 8 bases. V gave up 3 bases and J gave up 5 bases; unmatched junction bases: 7. CDR3 size: 15 residues. Germline values: CDR1 SGHVS, CDR2 FQNEAQ. The CDR3 reads CASSLGSGREDTQYF. The CDR3 coding sequence is TGTGCCAGCAGCTTGGGAAGCGGGAGAGAAGATACGCAGTATTTT.

Only one count was recorded for this clone. The gene calls are TRBV30 and TRBJ1-2; 7 positions match TRBD1. The CDR3 sequence is 12 residues long. CDR1 is GTSNPN, CDR2 SVGIG, per germline (reference sequence). V trimming: 3 bases; J trimming: 3 bases; junction bases outside the gene matches: 1. The CDR3 DNA is TGTGCCTGGAGCGACAGGGACTATGGCTACACCTTC. Encoded protein: CAWSDRDYGYTF. The full variable domain, with the rest looked up from reference TRBV30 and TRBJ1-2, is SQTIHQWPATLVQPVGSPLSLECTVEGTSNPNLYWYRQAAGRGLQLLFYSVGIGQISSEVPQNLSASRPQDRQFILSSKKLLLSDSGFYLCAWSDRDYGYTFGSGTRLTVV.

The J gene is TRBJ1-1, the V gene TRBV28; D call uncertain. The V end lost 1 base, the J end lost 3 bases, and 15 bases lay between the germline ends. The length of the CDR3 is 16 residues. Germline V gene sequence: CDR1 MDHEN, CDR2 SYDVKM. CDR3 loop: CASSLFRSGRDTEAFF. CDR3 DNA sequence: TGTGCCAGCAGTTTATTCCGTTCCGGGAGAGACACTGAAGCTTTCTTT.

This clone appeared a few times. This chain connects TRBV5-6 to TRBJ2-7, with D perhaps TRBD2 (7 bases). CDR1 is SGHDT and CDR2 is YYEEEE in the germline V gene. V was shortened by 3 bases and J by 0 bases, with 16 bases between the two germline ends. This CDR3 contains 16 residues. The CDR3 reads CASSWAGDILSYEQYF. CDR3 sequence (DNA): TGTGCCAGCAGCTGGGCGGGGGACATCCTCTCCTACGAGCAGTACTTC.

The chain combines TRBV28 with TRBJ1-2; TRBD1 matches 9 bases. The CDR3 is made up of 16 amino acids. CDR1 and CDR2 (germline): MDHEN, SYDVKM. J was trimmed by 2 bases and V by 1 base; bases with no gene match: 5. The CDR3, as DNA: TGTGCCAGCAGTTTATTTAACAGGGGGCGGAACTATGGCTACACCTTC. Encoded protein: CASSLFNRGRNYGYTF.

J is TRBJ2-2 and V is TRBV19; TRBD2 agrees at 13 bases. The J segment lost 1 base and the V segment lost 7 bases, leaving 6 bases of the junction unmatched. CDR1 LNHDA and CDR2 SQIVND come from the germline V gene (reference sequence). The CDR3 runs to 17 residues. As DNA, the CDR3 is TGTGCCAGTATGGGGGGACTAGCGGGACGGAACACCGGGGAGCTGTTTTTT. It is translated as CASMGGLAGRNTGELFF. The whole variable domain, remainder taken from reference TRBV19 and TRBJ2-2, is DGGITQSPKYLFRKEGQNVTLSCEQNLNHDAMYWYRQDPGQGLRLIYYSQIVNDFQKGDIAEGYSVSREKKESFPLTVTSAQKNPTAFYLCASMGGLAGRNTGELFFGEGSRLTVL.

V gene TRBV6-1 combines with J gene TRBJ2-3, with D uncertain. The V gene's germline CDR1 is MNHNS and CDR2 SASEGT. Trimming removed 2 bases from V and 4 bases from J, with 4 bases in between. The CDR3 sequence is 12 residues long. CDR3 DNA sequence: TGTGCCAGCAGTGAATTAGCAGATACGCAGTATTTT. As protein: CASSELADTQYF.

The chain uses TRBV5-4 and TRBJ2-2; the D is unclear. The CDR3 consists of 12 residues. The germline V gene encodes CDR1 SGHNT and CDR2 YYREEE (reference sequence). Trimming removed 2 bases from V and 7 bases from J, with 6 bases in between. CDR3 bases: TGTGCCAGCAGCTTTTCTGTCGGGGAGCTGTTTTTT. Its translation is CASSFSVGELFF.